These T cell receptor beta chains were read from a single sample in a study of blood T cell repertoires in COVID-19. Produced via immunoSEQ multiplex PCR; TCRdb's table is partial and in-frame only. Of about 210,000 clones in the sample, more than 75% were seen once. Sequenced input: peripheral blood. The source of these receptors is a man aged 55 to 69 who had recovered from COVID-19. Each CDR3 is given with its conserved first and last residue. Fields, in order: J gene, D gene, V gene, CDR3 length, clone size, CDR3 DNA, CDR3 protein. D genes are given only for firm matches. The size field is filled for only some rows; it gives once, few, many or a size class.

TRBJ1-1,-,TRBV5-1,13,-,TGCGCCAGCAGTGGGAGGGGAAAGACTGAAGCTTTCTTT,CASSGRGKTEAFF
TRBJ2-1,-,TRBV20-1,11,-,TGCAGTAAGAGACTAGACAATGAGCAGTTCTTC,CSKRLDNEQFF
TRBJ2-7,-,TRBV15,18,-,TGTGCCACCAGCAGATATACCCAGGGGTTCGGTCTTTCCTACGAGCAGTACTTC,CATSRYTQGFGLSYEQYF
TRBJ2-7,TRBD2,TRBV6-5,15,-,TGTGCCAGCAGTTACTCGGCGGGAGGCTCCTACGAGCAGTACTTC,CASSYSAGGSYEQYF
TRBJ2-6,TRBD1,TRBV5-1,17,-,TGCGCCAGCAGCTTGGGGGGGACAGCCTCTGGGGCCAACGTCCTGACTTTC,CASSLGGTASGANVLTF
TRBJ2-5,TRBD2,TRBV14,18,-,TGTGCCAGCAGCCAAGATGCCGGGACACTTTCTAGCGGGGAGACCCAGTACTTC,CASSQDAGTLSSGETQYF
TRBJ2-1,TRBD2,TRBV10-3,14,-,TGTGCCATCAAGCCCCTAGCGGCAGGCAATGAGCAGTTCTTC,CAIKPLAAGNEQFF
TRBJ2-5,TRBD2,TRBV2,13,-,TGTGCCAGCAGACTAGCGGGTCAAGAGACCCAGTACTTC,CASRLAGQETQYF
TRBJ2-4,-,TRBV30,14,-,TGTGCCTGGAGTGTAATGACAGGAGAAAACATTCAGTACTTC,CAWSVMTGENIQYF
TRBJ1-6,-,TRBV4-1,17,-,TGCGCCAGCAGCCAAGATCTAGGCAGCGGGAACAATTCACCCCTCCACTTT,CASSQDLGSGNNSPLHF
TRBJ2-5,-,TRBV14,14,-,TGTGCCAGCAGCCGAAATACAGGGCAAGAGACCCAGTACTTC,CASSRNTGQETQYF
TRBJ1-3,-,TRBV10-2,13,-,TGCGCCAGCACGATTACTGGTGGAAACACCATATATTTT,CASTITGGNTIYF
TRBJ1-5,-,TRBV6-2/TRBV6-3,15,few,TGTGCCAGCAGTTTACGGGATGCGGGCAATCAGCCCCAGCATTTT,CASSLRDAGNQPQHF
TRBJ2-6,-,TRBV5-1,14,-,TGCGCCAGCAGTGGGGGCTCCGGGGCCAACGTCCTGACTTTC,CASSGGSGANVLTF
TRBJ2-3,TRBD2,TRBV5-1,14,-,TGCGCCAGCTTAGCGGGGGGCAGCACAGATACGCAGTATTTT,CASLAGGSTDTQYF